This T cell receptor beta chain was documented in a study of T cells of healthy individuals. Each CDR3 protein is one row after TCRdb ran MiXCR on the 5' RACE reads. The sample holds 60,000 to 70,000 distinct CDR3 sequences, around 16% seen once. This clonotype was counted only a few times. In germline, CDR1 is MNHEY, CDR2 SVGEGT. There are 16 residues in the CDR3. Trimming took 7 bases from V and 3 from J, leaving 21 bases between them. The chain is built from TRBV6-2 or TRBV6-3 and TRBJ1-2, with a possible D match to TRBD1 (6 bases). The source is a human donor in good health. The chain's CDR3 is CASTTSQTGWHYGYTF. In DNA form, the CDR3 reads TGTGCCAGCACCACGTCTCAGACAGGTTGGCACTATGGCTACACCTTC.